These T cell receptor beta chains were read from a single sample in a study of T-cell reconstitution after alpha-beta-depleted transplantation in children. TCRdb fed the PCR reads into MiXCR, producing one record per CDR3 protein. Of about 440,000 distinct CDR3 sequences listed, 43% were seen once; the top ten hold under 30%. The sequenced sample was PBMCs, obtained before TCRalphabeta/CD19-depleted stem cell transplant. All receptors derive from a girl under 10 years old with aplastic anemia, due to receive a stem cell transplant. CDR3s include the opening cysteine and the closing phenylalanine or tryptophan. A D gene is named only where the DNA matches it firmly. The size of a clone is reported for some rows only, either as once, few or many, or as a class for expanded clones.

CDR3nt: TGCAGTGCTGCCGGGGTCGGGGAGCTGTTTTTT
CDR3aa: CSAAGVGELFF
d_gene: .
j_gene: TRBJ2-2
v_gene: TRBV20-1
abundance: .

CDR3nt: TGTGCCAGCAAAAGGACTAGCGGGAGCATTGGCACCGGGGAGCTGTTTTTT
CDR3aa: CASKRTSGSIGTGELFF
d_gene: TRBD2
j_gene: TRBJ2-2
v_gene: TRBV2
abundance: .

CDR3nt: TGTGCCAGCAGTCTCGGGGTGACCAATCAGCCCCAGCATTTT
CDR3aa: CASSLGVTNQPQHF
d_gene: .
j_gene: TRBJ1-5
v_gene: TRBV28
abundance: .

CDR3nt: TGTGCCAGCAGCCAAGCGCAGGAGCAGTTCTTC
CDR3aa: CASSQAQEQFF
d_gene: .
j_gene: TRBJ2-1
v_gene: TRBV14
abundance: many

CDR3nt: TGTGCCAGCAGCTCGCACGGGAGGCCGACGGTGGATGAGCAGTTCTTC
CDR3aa: CASSSHGRPTVDEQFF
d_gene: TRBD2
j_gene: TRBJ2-1
v_gene: TRBV5-4
abundance: many

CDR3nt: TGTGCCAGCAGTTTCGACCTAGCCAAAAACATTCAGTACTTC
CDR3aa: CASSFDLAKNIQYF
d_gene: .
j_gene: TRBJ2-4
v_gene: TRBV6-5
abundance: few

CDR3nt: TGTGCCAGCAGCTTGAAGCCCCGGGGGGCCGCCGGGGAGCTGTTTTTT
CDR3aa: CASSLKPRGAAGELFF
d_gene: .
j_gene: TRBJ2-2
v_gene: TRBV5-5
abundance: .

CDR3nt: TGTGCCAGCAGCGAACCTGGGACCCTCTACACTGAAGCTTTCTTT
CDR3aa: CASSEPGTLYTEAFF
d_gene: .
j_gene: TRBJ1-1
v_gene: TRBV9
abundance: .

CDR3nt: TGTGCCAGCAGCTTAGTAGGCCAGGGGAACACTGAAGCTTTCTTT
CDR3aa: CASSLVGQGNTEAFF
d_gene: .
j_gene: TRBJ1-1
v_gene: TRBV7-2
abundance: .

CDR3nt: TGTGCCAGCAGTGAAGTCGGGGCCTCTTACAATGAGCAGTTCTTC
CDR3aa: CASSEVGASYNEQFF
d_gene: .
j_gene: TRBJ2-1
v_gene: TRBV6-1
abundance: few